This is a list of T cell receptor beta chains from one sample in a study of regulatory T cells in long-lasting Graves disease. TCRdb passed the multiplex PCR reads through MiXCR, listing each CDR3 protein once. The data contain under 450,000 distinct CDR3 sequences, approximately 25% of them singletons. Sequences were derived from peripheral blood mononuclear cells (PBMCs), sampled when the disease was refractory, from a patient treated with antithyroid drugs. Source of these receptors: a woman aged 40 to 50 with Graves disease. Both conserved end residues are part of each CDR3. D genes are given only for firm matches. A row's size may be missing; if present it is once, few, many or a size class.

D gene | J gene | clone size | V gene | CDR3 protein | CDR3 DNA
. | TRBJ1-4 | many | TRBV12-3/TRBV12-4 | CASSLQFSEKLFF | TGTGCCAGCAGTCTTCAGTTTTCGGAAAAACTGTTTTTT
. | TRBJ1-1 | . | TRBV6-5 | CASSYPNKGDGEAFF | TGTGCCAGCAGTTACCCTAACAAGGGGGACGGTGAAGCTTTCTTT
TRBD2 | TRBJ2-2 | many | TRBV27 | CASSLLGGRADTGELFF | TGTGCCAGCAGTTTATTGGGCGGGAGGGCCGACACCGGGGAGCTGTTTTTT
. | TRBJ2-3 | few | TRBV30 | CAISEPGIDTQYF | TGTGCCATCTCTGAGCCAGGGATAGATACGCAGTATTTT
TRBD2 | TRBJ2-3 | many | TRBV12-3/TRBV12-4 | CASSRYSGSGLYTDTQYF | TGTGCCAGCAGTCGATATAGCGGGAGTGGTCTTTACACAGATACGCAGTATTTT
. | TRBJ2-7 | . | TRBV7-9 | CASNVDGYEQYF | TGTGCCAGCAACGTGGACGGCTACGAGCAGTACTTC
. | TRBJ2-1 | . | TRBV4-1 | CASSQGWPNEQFF | TGCGCCAGCAGCCAAGGTTGGCCCAATGAGCAGTTCTTC
TRBD1 | TRBJ2-1 | . | TRBV28 | CASSMNRDRRFF | TGTGCCAGCAGTATGAACCGGGACAGGAGGTTCTTC
TRBD1 | TRBJ2-2 | many | TRBV24-1 | CATSNTGTGDTGELFF | TGTGCCACCAGTAACACCGGGACAGGGGACACCGGGGAGCTGTTTTTT
TRBD1 | TRBJ1-5 | few | TRBV19 | CASSSRDRAYNQPQHF | TGTGCCAGTAGTAGCCGGGACAGGGCCTACAATCAGCCCCAGCATTTT
. | TRBJ2-7 | many | TRBV7-8 | CASSLGARYEQYF | TGTGCCAGCAGCTTAGGTGCGCGATACGAGCAGTACTTC
TRBD2 | TRBJ2-3 | . | TRBV6-2/TRBV6-3 | CASSEKAGATSDTQYF | TGTGCCAGCAGTGAAAAAGCGGGAGCCACGTCAGATACGCAGTATTTT
TRBD1 | TRBJ2-1 | . | TRBV7-3 | CASSLGQGTYEQFF | TGTGCCAGCAGCTTGGGACAGGGGACGTATGAGCAGTTCTTC
TRBD1 | TRBJ2-7 | . | TRBV19 | CASSMRDRELEQYF | TGTGCCAGTAGTATGAGGGACAGGGAACTAGAGCAGTACTTC
. | TRBJ2-2 | many | TRBV2 | CASRALFGELFF | TGTGCCAGCAGGGCATTATTCGGGGAGCTGTTTTTT
TRBD2 | TRBJ2-7 | . | TRBV24-1 | CATSGPTSGRGGGQYF | TGTGCCACCAGTGGTCCAACTAGCGGGAGAGGTGGCGGGCAGTACTTC
. | TRBJ2-7 | many | TRBV6-2/TRBV6-3 | CASSYSLIHEQYF | TGTGCCAGCAGTTACTCGTTGATCCACGAGCAGTACTTC
. | TRBJ1-5 | few | TRBV19 | CASSMGDSSNQPQHF | TGTGCCAGTAGTATGGGAGACTCTAGCAATCAGCCCCAGCATTTT
TRBD1 | TRBJ2-3 | . | TRBV28 | CASSMDRGADTQYF | TGTGCCAGCAGTATGGACAGGGGGGCAGATACGCAGTATTTT
. | TRBJ2-5 | many | TRBV12-3/TRBV12-4 | CASSRTAFSEETQYF | TGTGCCAGCAGTCGGACAGCCTTTTCCGAAGAGACCCAGTACTTC
. | TRBJ1-4 | many | TRBV5-1 | CASSFLQGATNEKLFF | TGCGCCAGCAGCTTCCTTCAAGGAGCAACTAATGAAAAACTGTTTTTT
TRBD1 | TRBJ2-1 | . | TRBV28 | CASSRQGIYNEQFF | TGTGCCAGCAGTCGACAGGGGATTTACAATGAGCAGTTCTTC
. | TRBJ2-5 | many | TRBV25-1 | CASGGQWRETQYF | TGTGCCAGCGGTGGACAGTGGAGAGAGACCCAGTACTTC
. | TRBJ1-5 | many | TRBV2 | CASSEVRGDQPQHF | TGTGCCAGCAGTGAAGTACGGGGGGATCAGCCCCAGCATTTT
. | TRBJ2-7 | . | TRBV6-2/TRBV6-3 | CASSEEVALYF | TGTGCCAGCAGTGAAGAGGTCGCCCTGTACTTC
TRBD2 | TRBJ2-1 | . | TRBV7-9 | CASRIPGTSYFNEQFF | TGTGCCAGCAGAATTCCCGGGACTAGCTATTTCAATGAGCAGTTCTTC
. | TRBJ1-1 | few | TRBV7-9 | CASSQLGAAFF | TGTGCCAGCAGCCAGTTGGGGGCAGCTTTCTTT
. | TRBJ1-2 | many | TRBV6-1 | CASREPGGGGYTF | TGTGCCAGCAGGGAGCCGGGAGGGGGTGGCTACACCTTC
TRBD1 | TRBJ1-1 | few | TRBV10-3 | CAIRATGAEAFF | TGTGCCATCAGAGCGACAGGGGCTGAAGCTTTCTTT
. | TRBJ2-7 | . | TRBV3-1 | CASSQGVLVGSYEQYF | TGTGCCAGCAGCCAAGGCGTCCTGGTGGGCTCCTACGAGCAGTACTTC
. | TRBJ1-2 | many | TRBV20-1 | CSARGQDPNYGYTF | TGCAGTGCTAGAGGCCAGGATCCTAACTATGGCTACACCTTC
. | TRBJ1-5 | many | TRBV28 | CASRVYSNQPQHF | TGTGCCAGCAGGGTTTATAGCAATCAGCCCCAGCATTTT
. | TRBJ2-6 | many | TRBV12-3/TRBV12-4 | CASSLVPGANVLTF | TGTGCCAGCAGTTTAGTACCTGGGGCCAACGTCCTGACTTTC
. | TRBJ2-6 | . | TRBV6-1 | CASSGPAGQLDSGANVLTF | TGTGCCAGCAGTGGGCCCGCGGGACAGCTTGACTCTGGGGCCAACGTCCTGACTTTC
TRBD1 | TRBJ2-7 | many | TRBV7-8 | CASSLVARTGNYEQYF | TGTGCCAGCAGCTTAGTAGCCAGGACAGGGAACTACGAGCAGTACTTC
TRBD1 | TRBJ1-1 | many | TRBV28 | CASSLPGQGWTEAFF | TGTGCCAGCAGTTTACCTGGACAGGGGTGGACTGAAGCTTTCTTT
. | TRBJ2-7 | . | TRBV27 | CASSLRPSSYEQYF | TGTGCCAGCAGTTTACGGCCAAGCTCCTACGAGCAGTACTTC
. | TRBJ2-7 | many | TRBV28 | CASSLDPQGPYEQYF | TGTGCCAGCAGTCTCGACCCACAGGGACCCTACGAGCAGTACTTC
TRBD2 | TRBJ2-7 | . | TRBV9 | CASSSKGTSLSYEQYF | TGTGCCAGCAGCTCAAAGGGGACTAGCCTATCCTACGAGCAGTACTTC
. | TRBJ2-7 | . | TRBV28 | CASSLPAPGTYEQYF | TGTGCCAGCAGTTTACCCGCCCCGGGGACCTACGAGCAGTACTTC
TRBD2 | TRBJ2-2 | many | TRBV28 | CASSQREVTGELFF | TGTGCCAGCAGCCAGCGGGAGGTCACCGGGGAGCTGTTTTTT
. | TRBJ2-7 | few | TRBV19 | CASSIGALGEQYF | TGTGCCAGTAGTATTGGAGCCCTCGGCGAGCAGTACTTC
. | TRBJ1-1 | many | TRBV27 | CASSSQLGGSEAFF | TGTGCCAGCAGTTCACAACTCGGGGGCTCTGAAGCTTTCTTT
TRBD1 | TRBJ1-4 | many | TRBV7-9 | CASSPYGQGDEKLFF | TGTGCCAGCAGCCCGTACGGACAGGGCGATGAAAAACTGTTTTTT
. | TRBJ2-2 | . | TRBV6-5 | CASSYGSVGELFF | TGTGCCAGCAGTTACGGCTCTGTAGGGGAGCTGTTTTTT
. | TRBJ2-7 | many | TRBV20-1 | CSAKKFSDSYEQYF | TGCAGTGCGAAGAAGTTCAGCGACTCCTACGAGCAGTACTTC
TRBD2 | TRBJ2-6 | many | TRBV12-3/TRBV12-4 | CASTAYRGGRVAGANVLTF | TGTGCCAGCACCGCTTATCGAGGCGGGAGGGTAGCTGGGGCCAACGTCCTGACTTTC
. | TRBJ2-7 | many | TRBV11-2 | CASSHGRGGQGHEQYF | TGTGCCAGCAGCCACGGACGCGGCGGGCAGGGTCACGAGCAGTACTTC
. | TRBJ2-3 | . | TRBV29-1 | CSVEEPPDTQYF | TGCAGCGTTGAGGAACCTCCGGATACGCAGTATTTT
TRBD2 | TRBJ2-5 | . | TRBV13 | CASTLGREGLEVETQYF | TGTGCCAGCACCCTCGGGCGGGAGGGCCTGGAAGTAGAGACCCAGTACTTC
. | TRBJ1-1 | few | TRBV20-1 | CSARDIKVGGTEAFF | TGCAGTGCTAGAGATATTAAGGTGGGGGGAACTGAAGCTTTCTTT
. | TRBJ2-5 | few | TRBV2 | CASSRSRGSGAQETQYF | TGTGCCAGCAGCCGTTCCCGGGGTAGCGGAGCCCAAGAGACCCAGTACTTC
. | TRBJ1-5 | few | TRBV6-1 | CASSESGSLQHF | TGTGCCAGCAGTGAAAGTGGTTCGCTCCAGCATTTT
. | TRBJ2-4 | . | TRBV19 | CASRSERAKNIQYF | TGTGCCAGTAGATCGGAAAGAGCCAAAAACATTCAGTACTTC
TRBD2 | TRBJ2-1 | . | TRBV12-5 | CASAPGLATYNEQFF | TGTGCTAGTGCCCCCGGACTAGCGACCTACAATGAGCAGTTCTTC
TRBD1 | TRBJ2-5 | many | TRBV20-1 | CSAEVWDSQETQYF | TGCAGTGCTGAAGTATGGGACAGCCAAGAGACCCAGTACTTC